The 28 T cell receptor beta chains below were found in one sample sequenced in a study of response to subunit inactivated influenza vaccine. TCRdb itself ran the RT-PCR reads through MiXCR, one entry per CDR3 protein. This table holds roughly 570,000 distinct CDR3 sequences, 13% found once. Sequencing used PBMCs from blood, obtained roughly 48 days after vaccination. Receptors were obtained from a man aged 45-60 years who received an inactivated influenza vaccine.

This chain's CDR3 is CASSSRQGNDYEQYF. Here the CDR3 DNA reads TGTGCCAGCAGCTCAAGACAGGGGAACGACTACGAGCAGTACTTC. The chain employs TRBV13 and TRBJ2-7; 8 bases are a match to TRBD1. Germline-derived CDR1 and CDR2 are PRHDT and FYEKMQ (reference sequence). With 4 bases clipped from V and 3 bases from J, the junction kept 8 bases outside the gene matches. The CDR3 is made up of 15 amino acids.

This clonotype was picked up a small number of times. V and J are TRBV7-6 and TRBJ2-2; perhaps TRBD1 as D (5 bases). Trimming pared 5 bases from V and 7 bases from J, leaving 17 bases between. CDR1 is SGHVS, CDR2 FNYEAQ, per germline. The length of the CDR3 is 15 residues. This CDR3 is CASSPGAGLRGELFF. The CDR3 region has the DNA TGTGCCAGCAGCCCAGGTGCAGGGTTGCGCGGGGAGCTGTTTTTT.

This clonotype was detected many times. CDR3 region: CASSLPSIYNEQFF. DNA of the CDR3: TGTGCCAGCAGTTTACCTAGCATCTATAATGAGCAGTTCTTC. The chain combines TRBV12-3 or TRBV12-4 with TRBJ2-1, with D maybe TRBD2 (5 bases). The CDR3 is 14 residues long. The V end lost 2 bases, the J end lost 7 bases, and 12 bases lay between the germline ends.

This clonotype has ten or more counts. The chain employs TRBV20-1 and TRBJ2-3; 8 bases fit TRBD2. The CDR3 has 14 amino acids. Germline V CDR1 and CDR2: DFQATT, SNEGSKA (reference sequence). Trimming removed 0 bases from V and 5 bases from J; junction bases left unmatched: 4. CDR3 residues: CSARDSLAGDTQYF. In DNA form, the CDR3 reads TGCAGTGCTAGAGATAGCCTAGCGGGAGATACGCAGTATTTT.

The chain couples TRBV7-3 to TRBJ2-4, with D possibly TRBD1 on 6 matching bases. Germline V gene lookup returns CDR1 SGHTA and CDR2 FQGTGA. The CDR3 covers 17 residues. Trimming shortened V by 5 bases and J by 3 bases, and 20 bases separated the two germline ends. CDR3 loop: CASSHRDRAQCKNIQYF. DNA of the CDR3: TGTGCCAGCAGCCACAGGGACCGGGCTCAATGCAAAAACATTCAGTACTTC.

This clonotype was seen many times. V is TRBV7-9 and J is TRBJ2-1; D is unresolved. V shed 0 bases and J shed 8 bases, with 11 bases lying between them. Germline V lookup: CDR1 SEHNR, CDR2 FQNEAQ (reference sequence). This CDR3 comprises 14 residues. CDR3 sequence reads: CASSLANLIHEQFF. CDR3 nucleotides: TGTGCCAGCAGCTTAGCGAATCTGATACATGAGCAGTTCTTC.

Many counts were recorded for this clonotype. The chain has TRBV29-1 and TRBJ2-2; D ambiguous. CDR1 is SQVTM, CDR2 ANQGSEA, per germline. The CDR3 extends over 11 amino acids. Trimming cost V 4 bases and J 8 bases, with 8 bases left between them. CDR3 protein: CSVGRSGELFF. The CDR3 DNA reads TGCAGCGTTGGCCGGTCGGGGGAGCTGTTTTTT.

Many counts were recorded for this clonotype. The chain has TRBV12-3 or TRBV12-4 and TRBJ2-1, with TRBD1 matching 11 bases. CDR3 length: 14 residues. V lost 5 bases to trimming and J lost 9 bases; unmatched junction nucleotides: 6. CDR3 in amino acids: CASSRGTGGAEQFF. For the CDR3, the DNA is TGTGCCAGCAGTCGCGGGACAGGGGGGGCTGAGCAGTTCTTC.

The chain recombines TRBV10-3 with TRBJ2-1, with D hard to call. V was shortened by 0 bases and J by 6 bases, with 15 bases between the two germline ends. Germline CDR1 reads ENHRY; CDR2 reads SYGVKD. The CDR3 consists of 16 residues. CDR3: CAISESPLKKPNEQFF. CDR3 coding DNA: TGTGCCATCAGTGAGTCTCCCCTGAAAAAACCCAATGAGCAGTTCTTC.

This clonotype was detected only a few times. The chain uses TRBV24-1 and TRBJ2-7; D may match TRBD1 or TRBD2 (5 bases each). The CDR3 totals 13 residues. Germline CDR1 and CDR2: KGHDR and SFDVKD. V was cut by 5 bases and J by 6 bases, with 13 bases left in between. CDR3 coding DNA: TGTGCCACCAGTGCAGGGAGAGGAACCGAGCAGTACTTC. Amino acid sequence: CATSAGRGTEQYF.

The chain has TRBV5-1 and TRBJ2-2; D might be TRBD2 (5 bases). The germline V gene has CDR1 SGHRS and CDR2 YFSETQ. Deletions cut 1 base from V and 7 bases from J, with 17 bases between. There are 16 residues in the CDR3. The CDR3: CASSLFSQAVGGELFF. CDR3 nucleotide sequence: TGCGCCAGCAGCTTGTTTTCCCAAGCGGTCGGCGGGGAGCTGTTTTTT.

The V gene is TRBV4-2, the J gene TRBJ1-5; D unclear. CDR3 size: 15 residues. The V gene's germline CDR1 is LGHNA and CDR2 YNFKEQ. Trimming took 1 base from V and 0 from J, leaving 7 bases between them. CDR3 region: CASSQVSDSNQPQHF. The CDR3 coding sequence is TGTGCCAGCAGCCAAGTTTCAGATAGCAATCAGCCCCAGCATTTT.

This clonotype was observed many times. DNA for the CDR3: TGTGCCACCAGTGACTTGATCTCAAGCTATACCTACAATGAGCAGTTCTTC. It encodes CATSDLISSYTYNEQFF. This chain uses TRBV24-1 with TRBJ2-1, with D unresolved. Per the germline V gene, CDR1 is KGHDR and CDR2 is SFDVKD. The CDR3 has 17 amino acids. V shed 4 bases and J shed 2 bases, with 17 bases lying between them.

This clonotype appeared a few times. V is TRBV20-1 and J is TRBJ2-7; D could derive from TRBD1 or TRBD2 (5 bases each). Trimming shortened V by 4 bases and J by 1 base, and 20 bases separated the two germline ends. Germline loops: CDR1 DFQATT, CDR2 SNEGSKA (reference sequence). The CDR3 loop spans 16 amino acids. CDR3 in amino acids: CSAKIPGTEPSYEQYF. CDR3 bases: TGCAGTGCTAAGATCCCGGGGACCGAACCTTCCTACGAGCAGTACTTC.

Only a few counts were recorded for this clonotype. The chain has TRBV20-1 and TRBJ2-7; 7 bases fit TRBD2. Per the germline V gene, CDR1 is DFQATT and CDR2 is SNEGSKA (reference sequence). V lost 2 bases, J lost 4 bases, and 5 bases stayed unmatched. The CDR3 covers 13 residues. The DNA for the CDR3 is TGCAGTGCTAGAAAAGCGGGAACTTACGAGCAGTACTTC. Its protein is CSARKAGTYEQYF.

This clonotype was observed many times. The gene calls are TRBV6-1 and TRBJ1-4, with D unresolved. The CDR3 runs 15 residues. Germline values: CDR1 MNHNS, CDR2 SASEGT. The V end was cut by 6 bases, the J end by 0 bases, with 11 bases between. CDR3 in amino acids: CASSPIGATNEKLFF. The CDR3 DNA reads TGTGCCAGCAGCCCGATCGGGGCAACTAATGAAAAACTGTTTTTT.

This chain uses TRBV12-3 or TRBV12-4 with TRBJ1-1; weak D call: TRBD1 (5 bases). V was clipped by 3 bases and J by 0 bases, with 14 bases between them. The CDR3 runs 16 residues. The CDR3 DNA follows: TGTGCCAGCAGTTTTTGGGGGACTAGCATGAACACTGAAGCTTTCTTT. Its protein is CASSFWGTSMNTEAFF.

This clonotype was recorded at least ten times. The chain has TRBV7-2 and TRBJ2-7; D unresolved. Trimming left V 6 bases short and J 0 bases short, with 12 bases between. Germline assignment: CDR1 SGHTA and CDR2 FQGNSA. The CDR3 runs 14 residues. The CDR3 bases are TGTGCCAGCAGTCTAGGAGTAGTCTCCTACGAGCAGTACTTC. Encoded protein: CASSLGVVSYEQYF.

J is TRBJ2-7 and V is TRBV18, with 7 bases fitting TRBD2. The germline V gene encodes CDR1 KGHSH and CDR2 LQKENI. J lost 5 bases, V lost 4 bases, and 8 bases had no gene match. The CDR3 consists of 14 residues. CDR3 protein: CASSREGLGNEQYF. In nucleotides, the CDR3 is TGTGCCAGCTCACGGGAGGGCCTCGGGAACGAGCAGTACTTC.

The rearrangement uses TRBV12-3 or TRBV12-4 and TRBJ2-5; D gene ambiguous. V lost 6 bases to trimming and J lost 7 bases, with 15 bases between them. The CDR3 covers 13 residues. Here the CDR3 reads CASRPRPPGTQYF. The CDR3 DNA reads TGTGCCAGCAGACCCAGGCCCCCCGGGACCCAGTACTTC.

At least ten counts were recorded for this clonotype. The rearrangement links TRBV7-8 to TRBJ2-5; D gene uncertain. With 5 bases removed from V and 5 bases from J, the gap between germline ends came to 9 bases. Germline V lookup: CDR1 SGHVS, CDR2 FQNEAQ. This CDR3 is built from 12 residues. In nucleotides, the CDR3 is TGTGCCAGCAGCCCGGTGCCGGAGACCCAGTACTTC. Translated, it gives CASSPVPETQYF. The full variable domain, in which reference TRBV7-8 and TRBJ2-5 provide the parts outside the CDR3, is GAGVSQSPRYKVAKRGQDVALRCDPISGHVSLFWYQQALGQGPEFLTYFQNEAQLDKSGLPSDRFFAERPEGSVSTLKIQRTQQEDSAVYLCASSPVPETQYFGPGTRLLVL.

In this sample, this clonotype turned up a few times. In DNA form, the CDR3 reads TGTGCCAGCAGTATTAGCGGGAGGGCCCCTGAGACCCAGTACTTC. Protein sequence: CASSISGRAPETQYF. This chain connects TRBV12-3 or TRBV12-4 to TRBJ2-5, with 11 bases identical to TRBD2. This CDR3 region has 15 residues. The V gene end was trimmed by 5 bases and the J gene end by 5 bases; junction bases not matched to a gene: 7.

This chain links TRBV24-1 with TRBJ2-5; D remains unclear. Trimming cost V 3 bases and J 3 bases, with 10 bases left between them. Germline V gene lookup returns CDR1 KGHDR and CDR2 SFDVKD. This CDR3 is 14 amino acids long. CDR3 nucleotide sequence: TGTGCCACCAGTGATCCGGGTATGGAAGAGACCCAGTACTTC. It codes for CATSDPGMEETQYF.

The V gene is TRBV12-3 or TRBV12-4, the J gene TRBJ2-7; D unresolved. The length of the CDR3 is 13 residues. V lost 1 base and J lost 7, with 11 bases in between. CDR3 loop: CASSLVELKEQYF. In nucleotides, the CDR3 is TGTGCCAGCAGTTTAGTCGAACTTAAGGAGCAGTACTTC.

This clonotype has more than one count but fewer than ten. This rearrangement joins TRBV20-1 to TRBJ2-5, with TRBD2 matching over 10 bases. Germline-derived CDR1 and CDR2 are DFQATT and SNEGSKA (reference sequence). Trimming at V came to 3 bases and at J to 5 bases, leaving 12 bases not matched to a gene. The CDR3 has 16 residues. CDR3 region: CSASGSGRTSGETQYF. CDR3 DNA sequence: TGCAGTGCTAGCGGTAGCGGGAGGACCAGTGGGGAGACCCAGTACTTC.

The rearrangement joins TRBV5-1 to TRBJ1-6; D possibly corresponds to TRBD1 (6 bases). With 0 bases removed from V and 9 bases from J, the gap between germline ends came to 19 bases. Looked up from germline, CDR1 is SGHRS and CDR2 is YFSETQ. This CDR3 is 17 amino acids long. DNA of the CDR3: TGCGCCAGCAGCTTGGAAGAGGGGGTTCCGGGGGGTTCACCCCTCCACTTT. Protein: CASSLEEGVPGGSPLHF.

This chain uses TRBV4-3 with TRBJ1-5, with D unclear. Trimming stripped 0 bases from V and 7 bases from J, with 13 bases between. Germline V lookup: CDR1 LGHNA, CDR2 YSLEER. The CDR3 spans 15 residues. CDR3 sequence: CASSQDRRVRQPQHF. CDR3 DNA sequence: TGCGCCAGCAGCCAAGACCGGCGGGTTAGGCAGCCCCAGCATTTT.

The chain couples TRBV12-3 or TRBV12-4 to TRBJ2-2; TRBD1 agrees at 12 bases. The J segment lost 5 bases and the V segment lost 6 bases, leaving 10 bases of the junction unmatched. This CDR3 has 17 residues. The CDR3 loop reads CASSLQGQGARTGELFF. As DNA, the CDR3 is TGTGCCAGCAGCCTACAGGGACAGGGGGCGAGGACCGGGGAGCTGTTTTTT.